This entry features one TCR beta chain sequence. Its antigen is undetermined. The entry originates in a study of cytomegalovirus exposure and HLA in healthy donors. Overall study: An analysis done earlier identified 95 million to 140 million unique TCR beta sequences from about 179 million T cells.

General study findings and limits: Analysis performed later showed TCR beta chains linked to HLA being more clonally expanded than equally common others. CMV serostatus was the sole immune exposure data available.

Though nominally healthy at sampling, donors likely had unrecorded immune exposures. The PCR had 60 Vbeta and 13 Jbeta primers. Repertoires were generated with immunoSEQ multiplex PCR, while TCRdb's copy carries only in-frame clones and drops some. The sample carries about 160,000 clones, roughly 84% recorded once. The sequence was obtained from a man aged 25 to 45 in good health and CMV-seronegative. Sequenced: PBMCs.

DNA of the CDR3: TGTGCCAGCTCACCAGCAGAGCGTAGCTCTGAAGCTTTCTTT. Its translation: CASSPAERSSEAFF. The chain combines TRBV18 with TRBJ1-1, with no clear D. The germline V gene has CDR1 KGHSH and CDR2 LQKENI. Trimming left V 2 bases short and J 6 bases short, with 13 bases between. The CDR3 is 14 residues long.